The 8 T cell receptor beta chains presented below share a single source sample, sequenced in a study of shared clonotypes between healthy human individuals. TCRdb's copy holds only in-frame clones and misses some; the assay was immunoSEQ multiplex PCR. The data show approximately 980,000 clones, 70% to 85% seen once. Sequenced input: memory CD4+ T cells sorted from blood. The subset here: CD45RA-negative fraction. The source of these receptors is a man younger than 35 in good health.

A word on this clone: As the CDR3 is not closed by the conserved phenylalanine or tryptophan, this likely results from a read error. It is unclear where the CDR3 begins or ends on the DNA, so no DNA is shown, and the CDR3 is as TCRdb lists it. The chain has TRBV27 and TRBJ2-7; TRBD1 was called by the table and not checked on the DNA. Germline V gives CDR1 MNHEY, CDR2 SMNVEV (reference sequence). The CDR3 has 10 residues if both end residues are counted. This CDR3 reads CASSFLRGRI.

V gene TRBV29-1 combines with J gene TRBJ2-7; D possibly corresponds to TRBD1 (6 bases). The V gene lost 4 bases and the J gene lost 3 bases, with 10 bases spanning the gap. Looked up from germline, CDR1 is SQVTM and CDR2 is ANQGSEA. The CDR3 runs to 12 residues. The CDR3: CSVGSQGYEQYF. The CDR3 DNA follows: TGCAGCGTTGGATCACAGGGCTACGAGCAGTACTTC.

V is TRBV27 and J is TRBJ1-6, with 11 bases identical to TRBD1. V lost 4 bases to trimming and J lost 8 bases; unmatched junction nucleotides: 4. This CDR3 has 15 amino acids. Germline CDR1 reads MNHEY; CDR2 reads SMNVEV (reference sequence). This CDR3 is CASSSDRGRYSPLHF. The DNA for the CDR3 is TGTGCCAGCAGTTCGGACAGGGGGCGGTATTCACCCCTCCACTTT.

This chain uses TRBV20-1 with TRBJ2-7, with D possibly TRBD2 on 5 matching bases. Germline assignment: CDR1 DFQATT and CDR2 SNEGSKA (reference sequence). V dropped 2 bases and J dropped 6 bases, with 8 bases sitting between them. The length of the CDR3 is 11 residues. The CDR3 DNA follows: TGCAGTGCTAGAAGAGGGAGCGAGCAGTACTTC. Residues: CSARRGSEQYF.

The chain recombines TRBV5-1 with TRBJ2-3; 13 bases align to TRBD2. CDR3 length equals 16 residues. Germline CDR1 is SGHRS and CDR2 is YFSETQ. The trim removed 2 bases at V and 4 bases at J, leaving 4 bases unmatched. This chain's CDR3 is CASSLRTSGGSDTQYF. As DNA, the CDR3 is TGCGCCAGCAGCTTAAGGACTAGCGGGGGATCAGATACGCAGTATTTT.

As DNA, the CDR3 is TGTGCCAGCAGTTCGACAGGGGGCGCCGATCAGCCCCAGCATTTT. Protein product: CASSSTGGADQPQHF. V is TRBV9 and J is TRBJ1-5; the match to TRBD1 covers 10 bases. The germline V gene encodes CDR1 SGDLS and CDR2 YYNGEE. The length of the CDR3 is 15 residues. V lost 5 bases to trimming and J lost 5 bases; unmatched junction nucleotides: 7. Looking up the rest from reference TRBV9 and TRBJ1-5 gives the full variable domain: DSGVTQTPKHLITATGQRVTLRCSPRSGDLSVYWYQQSLDQGLQFLIQYYNGEERAKGNILERFSAQQFPDLHSELNLSSLELGDSALYFCASSSTGGADQPQHFGDGTRLSIL.

This sequence joins TRBV18 and TRBJ2-6; D remains unclear. The length of the CDR3 is 19 residues. V was cut by 0 bases and J by 1 base, with 16 bases left in between. CDR1 and CDR2 from the germline V gene are KGHSH and LQKENI. CDR3 in DNA: TGTGCCAGCTCACCACCCGTTGGTAGGGTAATTTCTGGGGCCAACGTCCTGACTTTC. This gives the protein CASSPPVGRVISGANVLTF.

The chain carries TRBV4-3 and TRBJ2-7; TRBD2 matches at 7 bases. The length of the CDR3 is 10 residues. Germline CDR1 and CDR2: LGHNA and YSLEER. The CDR3 protein is CWTSVGEQYF. In DNA form, the CDR3 reads TGCTGGACTAGTGTCGGCGAGCAGTACTTC.